The 27 T cell receptor beta chains presented below share a single source sample, sequenced in a study of cytomegalovirus exposure and HLA in healthy donors. PCR used 60 Vbeta primers and 13 Jbeta primers. Some clones are missing from TCRdb's copy, which holds only in-frame ones; the method was immunoSEQ multiplex PCR. The sample yields about 95,000 clones, over 70% seen once. The specimen was PBMCs. These receptors originate from a woman aged 40 to 49 in good health and CMV-seronegative.

The chain has TRBV5-6 and TRBJ2-7; D ambiguous. Deletions cut 2 bases from V and 3 bases from J, with 9 bases between. Per germline, CDR1 SGHDT and CDR2 YYEEEE. CDR3 size: 13 residues. The CDR3 DNA sequence: TGTGCCAGCAGCTTTCACCCCAGCTACGAGCAGTACTTC. Its protein is CASSFHPSYEQYF.

This CDR3 reads CASSQVAANEKLFF. The CDR3, as DNA: TGCGCCAGCAGCCAAGTGGCAGCTAATGAAAAACTGTTTTTT. The chain is built from TRBV4-1 and TRBJ1-4; D not resolved. Germline V gene sequence: CDR1 MGHRA, CDR2 YSYEKL. The V and J ends lost 1 base and 3 bases respectively, with 6 bases between them. The CDR3 has 14 amino acids.

This rearrangement joins TRBV15 to TRBJ1-2; a weak D match, TRBD1 (6 bases). This CDR3 is built from 14 residues. Looked up from germline, CDR1 is LNHNV and CDR2 is YYDKDF (reference sequence). V was pared by 0 bases and J by 5 bases, with 10 bases between. The CDR3 region is CATSREGTTYGYTF. Here the CDR3 DNA reads TGTGCCACCAGCAGAGAGGGGACAACGTATGGCTACACCTTC.

The chain links TRBV10-1 to TRBJ2-3; TRBD1 might be the D (5 bases). V shed 7 bases and J shed 0 bases, with 17 bases lying between them. In germline, CDR1 is WNHNN, CDR2 SYGVQD (reference sequence). This CDR3 spans 16 amino acids. The CDR3 is CASMPVGRSSTDTQYF. In nucleotides, the CDR3 is TGCGCCAGCATGCCCGTGGGGCGCTCTAGCACAGATACGCAGTATTTT.

This clone was detected only once. The chain employs TRBV19 and TRBJ1-5; D is unclear. The CDR3 spans 16 residues. Looked up from germline, CDR1 is LNHDA and CDR2 is SQIVND (reference sequence). Deletions cut 1 base from V and 0 bases from J, with 10 bases between. This CDR3 reads CASSIGAYYSNQPQHF. The CDR3 coding sequence is TGTGCCAGTAGTATAGGGGCTTATTATAGCAATCAGCCCCAGCATTTT.

This chain connects TRBV28 to TRBJ1-3; 7 nucleotides line up with TRBD1. CDR1 and CDR2 (germline): MDHEN, SYDVKM. This CDR3 is built from 16 residues. J lost 0 bases, V lost 7 bases, and 9 bases had no gene match. CDR3: CASNSLGQASGNTIYF. The CDR3 DNA reads TGTGCCAGCAACTCTCTAGGACAGGCCTCTGGAAACACCATATATTTT.

This clone showed up just once. The gene calls are TRBV27 and TRBJ2-7, with D possibly TRBD1 on 6 matching bases. The V and J ends lost 3 bases and 3 bases respectively, with 12 bases between them. Per the germline V gene, CDR1 is MNHEY and CDR2 is SMNVEV (reference sequence). The CDR3 length is 14 residues. The CDR3 nucleotides read TGTGCCAGCAGTTTTACAGGGACGGGCTACGAGCAGTACTTC. Its translation: CASSFTGTGYEQYF.

The J gene is TRBJ1-1, the V gene TRBV7-8; D is unresolved. CDR1 and CDR2 (germline): SGHVS, FQNEAQ. There are 14 residues in the CDR3. The germline V and J ends were trimmed by 3 bases and 5 bases, with 13 bases remaining between them. This CDR3 is CASSFGSGYTEAFF. DNA for the CDR3: TGTGCCAGCAGCTTTGGGTCGGGGTATACTGAAGCTTTCTTT.

This clone showed up just a few times. The rearrangement joins TRBV9 to TRBJ2-7; the match to TRBD2 covers 8 bases. Germline values: CDR1 SGDLS, CDR2 YYNGEE. The CDR3 loop spans 15 amino acids. J was trimmed by 2 bases and V by 1 base; bases with no gene match: 5. CDR3 sequence (DNA): TGTGCCAGCAGCGTAAATAGCGGGGCGACCTACGAGCAGTACTTC. It yields the protein CASSVNSGATYEQYF.

The J gene is TRBJ1-1, the V gene TRBV19; D unresolved. CDR1 and CDR2 (germline): LNHDA, SQIVND (reference sequence). The CDR3 has 13 amino acids. The ends were cut back, 7 bases at V and 0 bases at J, with 9 bases in the middle. CDR3 sequence: CASIGRMNTEAFF. In DNA form, the CDR3 reads TGTGCCAGTATTGGGAGGATGAACACTGAAGCTTTCTTT.

The chain combines TRBV5-1 with TRBJ2-1; TRBD1 matches 7 bases. CDR1 SGHRS and CDR2 YFSETQ come from the germline V gene. V shed 4 bases and J 3 bases; nucleotides not matched to a gene: 7. The CDR3 spans 15 residues. The CDR3: CASSQRTGDYNEQFF. CDR3 nucleotides: TGCGCCAGCAGCCAAAGGACAGGAGACTACAATGAGCAGTTCTTC. Together with reference TRBV5-1 and TRBJ2-1, the CDR3 gives the full variable domain: KAGVTQTPRYLIKTRGQQVTLSCSPISGHRSVSWYQQTPGQGLQFLFEYFSETQRNKGNFPGRFSGRQFSNSRSEMNVSTLELGDSALYLCASSQRTGDYNEQFFGPGTRLTVL.

V usage is TRBV30 and J usage is TRBJ1-1; 7 positions match TRBD1. Per germline, CDR1 GTSNPN and CDR2 SVGIG (reference sequence). The CDR3 contains 10 residues. With V trimmed by 8 bases and J by 6 bases, 3 bases remained unmatched. Here the CDR3 DNA reads TGTGCCGGGGACAGATCTGAAGCTTTCTTT. It yields the protein CAGDRSEAFF.

J is TRBJ2-5 and V is TRBV5-8, with 13 nucleotides matching TRBD2. The V segment lost 3 bases and the J segment 2 bases; nucleotides outside the gene matches: 1. This CDR3 has 15 amino acids. The germline gives CDR1 SGHTS, CDR2 YDEGEE. The CDR3 region is CASSWGLAGQETQYF. The CDR3 nucleotides are TGTGCCAGCAGCTGGGGACTAGCGGGGCAAGAGACCCAGTACTTC.

This chain connects TRBV6-1 to TRBJ2-7; tentative D call: TRBD2 (5 bases). This CDR3 has 17 residues. Germline values: CDR1 MNHNS, CDR2 SASEGT. Trimming removed 4 bases at V and 0 bases at J, with 19 bases between. In DNA form, the CDR3 reads TGTGCCAGCAGTGTCTGGCTAGCCGATTCGAGCTCCTACGAGCAGTACTTC. Protein: CASSVWLADSSSYEQYF.

The gene calls are TRBV19 and TRBJ1-1, with a weak D call TRBD1 (5 bases). V lost 10 bases to trimming and J lost 1 base, with 19 bases between them. Germline values: CDR1 LNHDA, CDR2 SQIVND (reference sequence). This CDR3 is built from 15 residues. The CDR3 is CATTPFWQGNTEAFF. CDR3 sequence (DNA): TGTGCCACAACCCCCTTTTGGCAGGGGAACACTGAAGCTTTCTTT.

V gene TRBV2 combines with J gene TRBJ2-1; 10 nucleotides agree with TRBD1. J was trimmed by 7 bases and V by 8 bases; bases with no gene match: 11. Germline loops: CDR1 SNHLY, CDR2 FYNNEI. The CDR3 covers 15 residues. Here the CDR3 reads CASARRQGARNEQFF. The CDR3 DNA reads as TGTGCCAGCGCCCGGCGACAGGGGGCGCGGAATGAGCAGTTCTTC.

J is TRBJ1-2 and V is TRBV7-2; D is uncertain. Germline-derived CDR1 and CDR2 are SGHTA and FQGNSA. The CDR3 is 14 amino acids. V lost 1 base and J 4 bases, leaving 10 bases between the germline ends. The CDR3 DNA is TGTGCCAGCAGCTTAGGAGGTCCCAGCTATGGCTACACCTTC. Translating gives CASSLGGPSYGYTF.

The V gene is TRBV2, the J gene TRBJ2-7; possible D gene TRBD2, 6 bases. This CDR3 contains 14 residues. Per the germline V gene, CDR1 is SNHLY and CDR2 is FYNNEI. Trimming took off 4 bases at V and 6 bases at J, with 16 bases between the two ends. CDR3: CASSVLREGAEQYF. As DNA, the CDR3 is TGTGCCAGCAGTGTTCTGCGGGAAGGGGCCGAGCAGTACTTC.

This clone was seen only once. The chain joins TRBV5-1 to TRBJ1-1; TRBD1 aligns across 8 bases. The V and J ends lost 6 bases and 1 base, in that order; junction bases with no gene match: 5. The germline V gene has CDR1 SGHRS and CDR2 YFSETQ. This CDR3 comprises 14 residues. DNA of the CDR3: TGCGCCAGCACCAGACAGGGGACGAACACTGAAGCTTTCTTT. Protein product: CASTRQGTNTEAFF.

The rearrangement links TRBV7-2 to TRBJ2-2; 7 bases are shared with TRBD1. The germline CDR1 and CDR2 sequences are SGHTA and FQGNSA. This CDR3 region has 15 residues. Germline trimming cut 5 bases from V and 2 bases from J; bases unmatched to any gene: 5. This CDR3 reads CASSVDRSNTGELFF. In DNA form, the CDR3 reads TGTGCCAGCAGCGTGGACAGGTCAAACACCGGGGAGCTGTTTTTT.

This rearrangement joins TRBV5-1 to TRBJ2-5, with TRBD2 matching 15 bases. CDR1 is SGHRS and CDR2 is YFSETQ in the germline V gene. The CDR3 runs to 18 residues. After removal of 4 bases from V and 2 bases from J, the junction contained 9 bases not matched to a gene. As DNA, the CDR3 is TGCGCCAGCAGCATAGGACTAGCGGGGGGGCCGGGGCAAGAGACCCAGTACTTC. This translates into CASSIGLAGGPGQETQYF.

V gene TRBV7-2 combines with J gene TRBJ1-6; D is ambiguous. The V end was cut by 7 bases, the J end by 5 bases, with 18 bases between. The CDR3 loop spans 16 amino acids. Germline CDR1 reads SGHTA; CDR2 reads FQGNSA. The CDR3 is CASTTWPGDNNSPLHF. The CDR3 DNA is TGTGCCAGCACTACCTGGCCCGGGGATAATAATTCACCCCTCCACTTT.

Regarding this clone: At the DNA level, this CDR3 is encoded by other sequences in the same sample as well. The chain uses TRBV29-1 and TRBJ2-7, with TRBD1 identical over 8 bases. This CDR3 is 14 amino acids long. J lost 4 bases, V lost 6 bases, and 11 bases had no gene match. The germline gives CDR1 SQVTM, CDR2 ANQGSEA. The CDR3 sequence: CSVARTGPMYEQYF. The CDR3 coding sequence is TGCAGCGTAGCGAGGACAGGGCCTATGTACGAGCAGTACTTC.

The V and J genes are TRBV19 and TRBJ2-7; 9 nucleotides agree with TRBD1. The CDR3 spans 15 residues. V lost 5 bases to trimming and J lost 5 bases; unmatched junction nucleotides: 10. Germline CDR1 is LNHDA and CDR2 is SQIVND (reference sequence). CDR3 DNA sequence: TGTGCCAGTAGTGACGCCGGGACAGGGAGGAACGAGCAGTACTTC. It encodes CASSDAGTGRNEQYF. Full variable domain (remainder filled in from reference TRBV19 and TRBJ2-7): DGGITQSPKYLFRKEGQNVTLSCEQNLNHDAMYWYRQDPGQGLRLIYYSQIVNDFQKGDIAEGYSVSREKKESFPLTVTSAQKNPTAFYLCASSDAGTGRNEQYFGPGTRLTVT.

The chain has TRBV6-6 and TRBJ1-5, with 7 bases matching TRBD1. The CDR3 covers 16 residues. The germline V gene encodes CDR1 MNHNY and CDR2 SVGAGI (reference sequence). The V and J ends lost 4 bases and 2 bases, in that order; junction bases with no gene match: 8. CDR3 loop: CASSLSRQGGNQPQHF. The CDR3 nucleotides are TGTGCCAGCAGTTTAAGTCGACAGGGTGGCAATCAGCCCCAGCATTTT.

Worth noting for this clone: This sample includes further DNA sequences coding for the same CDR3. The rearrangement uses TRBV6-1 and TRBJ1-1; TRBD1 aligns across 11 bases. Germline lookup yields CDR1 MNHNS and CDR2 SASEGT. The V segment lost 6 bases and the J segment 8 bases; nucleotides outside the gene matches: 11. The CDR3 spans 15 residues. CDR3 nucleotides: TGTGCCAGCAGGGGTTTGCCTGGACAGGGGGCAGAAGCTTTCTTT. It codes for CASRGLPGQGAEAFF.

The V call is TRBV6-5, the J call TRBJ1-1; D is undetermined. V lost 2 bases, J lost 1 base, and 8 bases lay in between. The CDR3 loop spans 14 amino acids. Germline values: CDR1 MNHEY, CDR2 SVGAGI. CDR3 nucleotides: TGTGCCAGCAGTTACCTCCAGGAGAACACTGAAGCTTTCTTT. Translated: CASSYLQENTEAFF.